Shown below are 8 T cell receptor beta chains from a single sample sequenced in a study of T and B cells in COVID-19 patients. TRB rearrangements were amplified by multiplex PCR with BIOMED2 TRB-A/B primers. TCRdb reprocessed the multiplex PCR reads with MiXCR, giving one entry per CDR3 protein. The repertoire holds 20,000 or so distinct CDR3 sequences, with over 25% as singletons. From blood, about 220-500 ng of genomic DNA served as TRB template. Material: blood. The receptors stem from a human donor who had recovered from COVID-19.

The chain links TRBV12-5 to TRBJ2-3; TRBD1 agrees at 9 bases. This CDR3 has 16 residues. The junction had 11 bases not matched to a gene; V was cut back by 5 bases and J by 5 bases. In germline, CDR1 is LGHNT, CDR2 FRNRAP. The CDR3 bases are TGTGCTAGTGGTCCACAGGGGGCGCCGCCCGAAGATACGCAGTATTTT. This encodes CASGPQGAPPEDTQYF.

The chain uses TRBV27 and TRBJ2-7; tentative D call: TRBD2 (6 bases). Deletions cut 6 bases from V and 2 bases from J, with 14 bases between. CDR3 length: 14 residues. Germline CDR1 is MNHEY and CDR2 is SMNVEV (reference sequence). In nucleotides, the CDR3 is TGTGCCAGCAGGGGGGGACTGGGACCCTACGAGCAGTACTTC. Its protein is CASRGGLGPYEQYF.

The rearrangement links TRBV20-1 to TRBJ2-3, with 8 bases lining up with TRBD2. Germline V gene lookup returns CDR1 DFQATT and CDR2 SNEGSKA (reference sequence). The CDR3 covers 15 residues. V shed 0 bases, J shed 4 bases, and the junction held 6 bases outside the gene matches. This chain's CDR3 is CSARDGGRRPDTQYF. The CDR3 DNA follows: TGCAGTGCTAGAGATGGCGGGAGGAGGCCAGATACGCAGTATTTT.

This clonotype was recorded many times. The chain combines TRBV27 with TRBJ2-5, with TRBD2 matching 9 bases. V shed 3 bases and J 4 bases; nucleotides not matched to a gene: 6. The CDR3 length is 15 residues. Germline V gives CDR1 MNHEY, CDR2 SMNVEV (reference sequence). The CDR3 loop is CASSFGLAGRETQYF. The CDR3 DNA is TGTGCCAGCAGTTTTGGGCTAGCGGGGCGAGAGACCCAGTACTTC.

The table lists this clonotype with a count of one. The J gene is TRBJ1-2, the V gene TRBV6-1; the match to TRBD1 covers 9 bases. V trimming: 6 bases; J trimming: 8 bases; junction bases outside the gene matches: 7. CDR3 length equals 13 residues. Germline V CDR1 and CDR2: MNHNS, SASEGT. The CDR3 sequence is CASSGTGYGGYTF. For the CDR3, the DNA is TGTGCCAGCAGCGGGACAGGGTACGGGGGCTACACCTTC.

The sample holds a few counts of this clonotype. The chain employs TRBV10-3 and TRBJ2-5; TRBD2 agrees at 8 bases. The V and J ends lost 5 bases and 5 bases, in that order; junction bases with no gene match: 13. The CDR3 spans 16 residues. Germline CDR1 reads ENHRY; CDR2 reads SYGVKD. Here the CDR3 DNA reads TGTGCCATCAGTTCCCCGGGACTAGGGGAGTGGGAGACCCAGTACTTC. This encodes CAISSPGLGEWETQYF.

This chain links TRBV5-1 with TRBJ2-7; D is tentatively TRBD1 or TRBD2 (6 bases each). The CDR3 covers 14 residues. Trimming cost V 0 bases and J 4 bases, with 11 bases left between them. Germline V gene lookup returns CDR1 SGHRS and CDR2 YFSETQ. The CDR3 spells CASSLAGAGYEQYF. The DNA for the CDR3 is TGCGCCAGCAGCTTGGCGGGGGCGGGTTACGAGCAGTACTTC.

The chain is built from TRBV6-1 and TRBJ2-7, with TRBD1 as a possible D gene (5 bases). Deletions cut 6 bases from V and 2 bases from J, with 11 bases between. This CDR3 spans 13 amino acids. Germline V CDR1 and CDR2: MNHNS, SASEGT. The CDR3 here is CASRTLQAYEQYF. For the CDR3, the DNA is TGTGCCAGCAGGACTCTACAGGCCTACGAGCAGTACTTC.